This TCR beta chain was captured by sequencing in a study of CD4+ T cells in melanoma. The table came from immunoSEQ multiplex PCR; TCRdb's copy has only in-frame clones and leaves some out. This repertoire shows about 110,000 clones, approximately 90% found once; its top ten account for around 3%. The V and J ends lost 5 bases and 4 bases respectively, with 14 bases between them. Germline assignment: CDR1 LGHNA and CDR2 YNFKEQ. CDR3 length: 14 residues. J is TRBJ2-5 and V is TRBV4-2, with D uncertain. Material for sequencing was peripheral blood. The sequence was obtained from a human donor with melanoma. The CDR3 DNA follows: TGTGCCAGCAGCGGACCTGGATCGGCAGAGACCCAGTACTTC. Residues: CASSGPGSAETQYF.